This TCR beta chain was observed in a study of shared clonotypes between healthy human individuals. Whole-study context: For every donor, three CD4 naive, three CD4 memory, two CD8 naive and one CD8 memory plates were used.

Study-wide results and limits: A small donor pool kept down the genetic and exposure-history diversity that was represented. Read depth was anticipated to influence clonotype sharing among donors.

Points on this clone: Its antigen is currently unknown.

In the naive CD8 group, cells lacked CD45RO and were positively selected for CCR7, so terminally differentiated effector memory CD45RA+ cells were left out. The run depth of the assay was deep. Assay: immunoSEQ multiplex PCR; the TCRdb copy retains only in-frame clones and omits some. The table lists about 1,900,000 clones, about 95% of them singletons. This TCR came from a young man in good health. The sequenced material came from naive CD8+ T cells sorted from blood.

CDR3 DNA sequence: TGTGCCAGTAGTACTCCTGAACAGGGGGCGAGTGGCTACACCTTC. Its translation is CASSTPEQGASGYTF. The chain links TRBV19 to TRBJ1-2, with TRBD1 matching over 9 bases. In germline, CDR1 is LNHDA, CDR2 SQIVND (reference sequence). V trimming: 4 bases; J trimming: 7 bases; junction bases outside the gene matches: 10. CDR3 length: 15 residues.